The entry below gives a single T cell receptor (beta chain) sequence along with its context. Its antigen is not yet known. Within one base of it there is no much larger clone, and no base qualities were kept. The data originate from a study of human T cells and chemical hapten exposure (dated by TCRdb to about 2021). For context, the study as a whole: For sensitization, 2% DPC in acetone was applied to a 2 cm by 2 cm area of upper inner arm skin. Weekly therapeutic DPC doses were additionally applied to the scalp of patients throughout the roughly 25-week study period. Patch testing on the upper back used Finn chambers containing 0.01% DPC, with scoring done after 6 days according to International Contact Dermatitis Research Group standards. The mostly female patient cohort included alopecia areata with under or over 50% scalp involvement, alopecia totalis and alopecia universalis. Libraries were pooled for sequencing, and variation in per-sample TCR yields was attributed mainly to small differences in library volumes within the pool. In alopecia patients, the study followed how the peripheral blood TCR repertoire changed in vivo over primary and secondary sensitization to diphenylcyclopropenone (DPC), a hapten. Blood samples were taken from patients before sensitization (week 0) and at 2, 6 and about 24 weeks after DPC sensitization. For TCR sequencing, blood came from over 25 alopecia patients at anywhere from one to four time points (pre-sensitization, 2, 6 and 24 weeks). Both TCR alpha and TCR beta chains were sequenced from each blood RNA sample.

As encoded in the germline V gene, CDR1 is MDHEN while CDR2 is SYDVKM. The CDR3 spans 16 residues, from the cysteine through the phenylalanine. The only DNA kept is the CDR3, 48 bases in frame from the first base. Compared with germline, V lacks 3 bases and J lacks 8 bases; bases without a gene match: 11. The sample's time point label, in plain terms: patch test 2, 6 weeks after DPC sensitization. In the paper's terms, the treatment or condition label means: therapeutic diphenylcyclopropenone sensitization with weekly scalp DPC. Total RNA was extracted from unfractionated whole blood that had been collected in Tempus Blood RNA tubes. At every patch-test visit, the blood draw took place before the patch test was put on. Patients were eligible if aged 18 to 70, diagnosed with alopecia and judged suitable for DPC therapy, and pregnant patients were excluded. The library came from RACE. The reads were generated on a NextSeq 500. Library preparation attached unique molecular identifiers to individual cDNA molecules for quantitative, reproducible TCR counting. Turning to the authors' computational methods: Samples had a median of about 96,000 TCRs, with a range from roughly 23,224 to 700,000. V, J and CDR3 annotation of the TCR reads was carried out using the Decombinator software suite. For the PS versus PT1 abundance plots, all samples were subsampled to the same number of TCRs (28,000). Expanded TCRs were defined as absent before sensitization and observed at least eight times at the 2-week time point. The public sequencing data were trimmed at Q25 with fastp and processed into clonotypes with MiXCR by TCRdb, which kept only in-frame beta chains. CDR3 protein sequences are deduplicated, and each keeps its most common genes and DNA. TCRdb, not the original authors, processed these V and J calls. The sample table contains tens of thousands of distinct CDR3 sequences; only one count was recorded for more than 9% of them. 11% to 15% of the sample rests with the top ten.

Broad study findings and their caveats: No change with DPC sensitization was found in the number of TCRs above 1 in 1000 frequency, and no evidence of global repertoire structure alterations was found. Patch test score correlated positively with the number of PT1 expanded TCRs, reaching significance at thresholds 8, 16 and 32 but not at 4. Because all patients had alopecia, a presumed autoimmune disease, the immune response of the patients might differ from that of healthy individuals. After repeated subsampling, changes were observed in the strength of the expansion versus patch-test correlation and in the threshold at which the correlation became significant. Compared with pre-sensitization or healthy control sets, expanded TCRs formed significantly more large CDR3 similarity clusters, which is consistent with antigen-driven responses.

The sample here was whole blood, taken in connection with sensitization to the hapten diphenylcyclopropenone (DPC). Here the chain combines TRBV28 and TRBJ1-2; 11 middle bases align to TRBD1. The receptor comes from a young woman with alopecia areata. Some clones in this sample may be carry-over from other donors' samples. The sequence in DNA is TGTGCCAGCAGTTTGCCGGACAGGGGGCGCGTTGGCGGCTACACCTTC. This sequence encodes CASSLPDRGRVGGYTF.